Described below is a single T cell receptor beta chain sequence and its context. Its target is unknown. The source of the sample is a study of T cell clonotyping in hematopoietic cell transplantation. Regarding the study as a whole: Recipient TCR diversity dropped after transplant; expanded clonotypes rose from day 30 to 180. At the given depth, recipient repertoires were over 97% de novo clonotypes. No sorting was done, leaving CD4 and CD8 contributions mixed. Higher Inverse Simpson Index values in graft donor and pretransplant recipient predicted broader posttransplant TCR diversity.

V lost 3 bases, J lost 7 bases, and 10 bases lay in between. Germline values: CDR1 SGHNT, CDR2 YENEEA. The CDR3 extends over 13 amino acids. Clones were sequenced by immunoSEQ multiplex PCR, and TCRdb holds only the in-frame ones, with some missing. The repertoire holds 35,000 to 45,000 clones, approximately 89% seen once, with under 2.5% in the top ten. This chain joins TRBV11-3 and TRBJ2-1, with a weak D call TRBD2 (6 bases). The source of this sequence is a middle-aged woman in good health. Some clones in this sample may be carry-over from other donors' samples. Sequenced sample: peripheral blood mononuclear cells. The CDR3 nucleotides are TGTGCCAGCAGCTTTAGCGGAATTAATGAGCAGTTCTTC. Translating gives CASSFSGINEQFF.